This T cell receptor (beta chain) was retrieved from a study of T-cell reconstitution after alpha-beta-depleted transplantation in children. This clonotype was seen a handful of times. Trimming removed 1 base from V and 1 base from J, with 10 bases in between. The germline V gene has CDR1 SEHNR and CDR2 FQNEAQ (reference sequence). This CDR3 comprises 15 residues. Unique molecular identifiers tagged the TCRbeta library. One entry per CDR3 protein, called by TCRdb with MiXCR from the PCR reads. The sample lists a few hundred thousand distinct CDR3 sequences, 16% seen once, with 25% to 30% in the top ten.

The V gene is TRBV7-9, the J gene TRBJ1-1; D gene unclear. The sequences come from PBMCs, mostly from graft donor cells, collected 360 days after TCRalphabeta/CD19-depleted stem cell transplant. The TCR sequence derives from a boy less than two years old who had a stem cell transplant for Wiskott-Aldrich syndrome, so the T cells may come from the graft donor. As DNA, the CDR3 is TGTGCCAGCAGCTTAGGTCTGCTTTGGAACACTGAAGCTTTCTTT. Its protein is CASSLGLLWNTEAFF.